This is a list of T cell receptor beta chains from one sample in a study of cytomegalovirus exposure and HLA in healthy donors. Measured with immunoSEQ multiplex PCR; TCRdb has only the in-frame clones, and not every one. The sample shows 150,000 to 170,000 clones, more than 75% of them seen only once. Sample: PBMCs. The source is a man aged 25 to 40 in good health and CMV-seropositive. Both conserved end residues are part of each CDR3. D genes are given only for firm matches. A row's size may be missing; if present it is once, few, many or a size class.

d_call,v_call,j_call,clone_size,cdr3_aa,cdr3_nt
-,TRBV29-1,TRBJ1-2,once,CSVDRVDGYTF,TGCAGCGTTGACAGGGTTGACGGCTACACCTTC
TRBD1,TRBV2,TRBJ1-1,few,CASRGQWNTEAFF,TGTGCCAGCAGGGGACAGTGGAACACTGAAGCTTTCTTT
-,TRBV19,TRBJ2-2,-,CATSWGLMSGELFF,TGTGCCACGTCGTGGGGCCTCATGTCCGGGGAGCTGTTTTTT
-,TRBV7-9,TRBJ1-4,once,CASSLVTGGQMANEKLFF,TGTGCCAGCAGCTTAGTAACGGGGGGGCAGATGGCTAATGAAAAACTGTTTTTT
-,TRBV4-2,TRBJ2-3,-,CASSQGETDTQYF,TGTGCCAGCAGCCAAGGGGAGACAGATACGCAGTATTTT
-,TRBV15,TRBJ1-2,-,CATSSGGGGYGYTF,TGTGCCACCAGCTCTGGGGGAGGGGGCTATGGCTACACCTTC
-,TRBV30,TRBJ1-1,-,CAYRLGNTEAFF,TGTGCCTACCGACTGGGGAACACTGAAGCTTTCTTT
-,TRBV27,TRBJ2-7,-,CASRPGHAAYEQYF,TGTGCCAGCAGACCGGGACATGCGGCCTACGAGCAGTACTTC
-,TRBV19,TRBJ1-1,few,CASSRQSYTEAFF,TGTGCCAGTAGCCGACAGAGTTACACTGAAGCTTTCTTT
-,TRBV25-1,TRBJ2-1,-,CASSEGGFNGNEQFF,TGTGCCAGCAGTGAAGGGGGGTTTAATGGCAATGAGCAGTTCTTC
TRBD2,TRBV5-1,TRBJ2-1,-,CASSLYRTSGGNEQFF,TGCGCCAGCAGCTTGTATAGGACTAGCGGTGGGAATGAGCAGTTCTTC
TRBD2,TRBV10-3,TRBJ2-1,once,CAISGAGGNEQFF,TGTGCCATCAGTGGGGCGGGAGGGAATGAGCAGTTCTTC
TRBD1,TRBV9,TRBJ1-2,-,CASSARGSHNYGYTF,TGTGCCAGCAGCGCCAGGGGGAGCCATAACTATGGCTACACCTTC
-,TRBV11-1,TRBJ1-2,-,CASSLPQGYGYTF,TGTGCCAGCAGCTTACCACAGGGCTATGGCTACACCTTC
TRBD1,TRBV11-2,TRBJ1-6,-,CASSLEWRDREGPYSPLHF,TGTGCCAGCAGCTTAGAGTGGAGGGACAGGGAGGGCCCCTATTCACCCCTCCACTTT
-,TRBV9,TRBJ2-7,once,CASSVAPGPSYEQYF,TGTGCCAGCAGCGTAGCCCCAGGGCCATCCTACGAGCAGTACTTC
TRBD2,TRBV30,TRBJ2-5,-,CAQDYRGGTQYF,TGTGCCCAGGACTACCGCGGGGGGACCCAGTACTTC
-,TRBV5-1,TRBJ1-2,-,CASSLRDRSYGYTF,TGCGCCAGCAGCTTAAGAGACAGGAGCTATGGCTACACCTTC
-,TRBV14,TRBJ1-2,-,CASSPPGGAANYGYTF,TGTGCCAGCAGCCCGCCTGGGGGGGCAGCTAACTATGGCTACACCTTC
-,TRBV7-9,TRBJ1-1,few,CASSLGRAGAFF,TGTGCCAGCAGCTTGGGGAGGGCGGGAGCTTTCTTT
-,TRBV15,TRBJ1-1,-,CATSTGGATEAFF,TGTGCCACCAGCACGGGGGGTGCCACTGAAGCTTTCTTT
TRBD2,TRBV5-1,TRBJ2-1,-,CASSPGGRERGYNEQFF,TGCGCCAGCAGCCCTGGCGGGCGGGAGCGGGGCTACAATGAGCAGTTCTTC
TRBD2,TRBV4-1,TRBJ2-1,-,CASSLSGAYNEQFF,TGCGCCAGCAGCCTTAGCGGGGCGTACAATGAGCAGTTCTTC
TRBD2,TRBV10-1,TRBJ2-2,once,CASSERGDTGELFF,TGCGCCAGCAGTGAACGGGGGGACACCGGGGAGCTGTTTTTT
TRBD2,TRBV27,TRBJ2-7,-,CASSGERDLSYEQYF,TGTGCCAGCAGTGGTGAGCGGGACCTATCCTACGAGCAGTACTTC
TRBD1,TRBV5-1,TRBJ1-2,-,CASSLGAGRGPGRRYGYTF,TGCGCCAGCAGCTTGGGGGCGGGCAGGGGGCCCGGCAGGCGCTATGGCTACACCTTC
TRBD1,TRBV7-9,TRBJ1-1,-,CASRSETGYTEAFF,TGTGCCAGCAGATCCGAGACAGGGTACACTGAAGCTTTCTTT
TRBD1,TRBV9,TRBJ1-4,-,CASSTGTDQNEKLFF,TGTGCCAGCAGCACCGGGACAGACCAAAATGAAAAACTGTTTTTT